This TCR beta chain was captured in a study of blood T cell repertoires in COVID-19. Trimming took off 0 bases at V and 8 bases at J, with 7 bases between the two ends. Germline loops: CDR1 ENHRY, CDR2 SYGVKD. The CDR3 is 12 amino acids. Data came from immunoSEQ multiplex PCR; TCRdb stores just in-frame clones and leaves some out. Here the sample spans some 95,000 clones, 70% to 90% being singletons. The clonotype comes from a man aged 70-80 years with acute or convalescent COVID-19. Sequencing was performed on peripheral blood. The gene calls are TRBV10-3 and TRBJ1-2; D possibly corresponds to TRBD1 (5 bases). DNA of the CDR3: TGTGCCATCAGTGAGTCAGGGGTCGGCTACACCTTC. The encoded protein is CAISESGVGYTF.